Listed here is a single T cell receptor beta chain. Its specificity is not known. The sample originates from a study of cytomegalovirus exposure and HLA in healthy donors. As for the study in general: Among about 380 genotyped donors, more than 65% fell in the Caucasian-associated ancestry cluster.

V was pared by 0 bases and J by 0 bases, with 8 bases between. In germline, CDR1 is GTSNPN, CDR2 SVGIG (reference sequence). The CDR3 is 14 amino acids. The study ran its PCR with 60 Vbeta and 13 Jbeta primers. Using immunoSEQ multiplex PCR, the repertoire was profiled, and TCRdb retains in-frame clones only, with some absent. The table lists 75,000 to 100,000 clones, around 85% of them singletons. Study-level points and caveats: Earlier analysis looked at TCR beta V segments, and most were productive about 87% or about 30% of the time.

V gene TRBV30 combines with J gene TRBJ1-1; D call uncertain. The sample comprised PBMCs. The sequence came from a man aged 40-55 years in good health and CMV-seropositive. CDR3 bases: TGTGCCTGGAGTGTACAGTTCATGAACACTGAAGCTTTCTTT. This translates into CAWSVQFMNTEAFF. Supplemented by reference TRBV30 and TRBJ1-1, the full variable domain reads SQTIHQWPATLVQPVGSPLSLECTVEGTSNPNLYWYRQAAGRGLQLLFYSVGIGQISSEVPQNLSASRPQDRQFILSSKKLLLSDSGFYLCAWSVQFMNTEAFFGQGTRLTVV.